This T cell receptor beta chain comes out of a study of T cells after yellow fever vaccination. Study outcomes and limitations: From the bulk population, abundant clonotypes could contaminate and appear within FACS-sorted repertoires. It was a weaker secondary response, yet one that peaked faster, at day 5 versus 15. A large majority of primary-vaccination clones showed up again after the booster (about 97% CD4, 85% to 90% CD8).

The CDR3 is made up of 14 amino acids. Trimming stripped 1 base from V and 5 bases from J, with 9 bases between. Per the germline V gene, CDR1 is SEHNR and CDR2 is FQNEAQ (reference sequence). This clonotype was seen at least ten times. Antigen specificity is unknown. Template-switching 5'RACE yielded the TCR cDNA; a universal primer site and UMIs were added in the process. TCRdb processed the 5' RACE reads anew with MiXCR; each CDR3 protein has one entry. The sample holds 250,000 to 400,000 distinct CDR3 sequences; over 4% are singletons and the top ten take about 22%. V gene TRBV7-9 combines with J gene TRBJ2-1; D not resolved. This clonotype was obtained from a man younger than 35 who received the YFV17D yellow fever vaccine. The specimen was PBMCs, collected 5 days after the yellow fever booster vaccination. CDR3 protein: CASSLDGAHNEQFF. In DNA form, the CDR3 reads TGTGCCAGCAGCTTAGATGGCGCCCACAATGAGCAGTTCTTC.